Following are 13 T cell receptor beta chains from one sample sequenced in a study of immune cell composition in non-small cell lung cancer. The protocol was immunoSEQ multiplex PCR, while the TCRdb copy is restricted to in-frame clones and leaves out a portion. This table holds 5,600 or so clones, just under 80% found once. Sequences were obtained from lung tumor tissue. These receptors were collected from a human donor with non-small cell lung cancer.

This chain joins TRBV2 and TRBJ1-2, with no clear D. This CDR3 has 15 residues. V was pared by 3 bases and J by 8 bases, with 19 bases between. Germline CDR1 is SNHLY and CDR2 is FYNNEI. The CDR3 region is CASSDRLGPLGGYTF. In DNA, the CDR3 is TGTGCCAGCAGTGACCGGCTGGGCCCGCTCGGAGGCTACACCTTC.

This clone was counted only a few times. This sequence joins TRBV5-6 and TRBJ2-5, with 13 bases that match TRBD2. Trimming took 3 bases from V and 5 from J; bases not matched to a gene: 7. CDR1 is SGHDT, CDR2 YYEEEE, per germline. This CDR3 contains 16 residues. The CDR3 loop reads CASSSPPGLAGETQYF. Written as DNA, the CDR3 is TGTGCCAGCAGCTCCCCCCCGGGACTAGCGGGGGAGACCCAGTACTTC.

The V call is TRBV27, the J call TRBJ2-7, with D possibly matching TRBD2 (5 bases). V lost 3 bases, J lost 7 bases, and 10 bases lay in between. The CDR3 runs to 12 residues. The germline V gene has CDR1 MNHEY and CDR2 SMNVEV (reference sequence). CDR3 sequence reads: CASSFLRGEQYF. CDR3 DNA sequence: TGTGCCAGCAGTTTCCTCCGCGGGGAGCAGTACTTC.

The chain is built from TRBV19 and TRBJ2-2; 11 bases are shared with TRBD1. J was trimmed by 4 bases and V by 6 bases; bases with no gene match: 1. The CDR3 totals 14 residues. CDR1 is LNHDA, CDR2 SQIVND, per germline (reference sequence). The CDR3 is CASRGTGGTGELFF. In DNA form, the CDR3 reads TGTGCCAGTAGGGGGACAGGGGGCACCGGGGAGCTGTTTTTT.

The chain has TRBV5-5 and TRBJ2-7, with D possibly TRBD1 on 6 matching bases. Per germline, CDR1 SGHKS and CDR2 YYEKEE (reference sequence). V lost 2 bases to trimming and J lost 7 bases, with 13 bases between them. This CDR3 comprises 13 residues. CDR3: CASSFMTGAEQYF. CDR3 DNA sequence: TGTGCCAGCAGCTTTATGACAGGCGCAGAGCAGTACTTC. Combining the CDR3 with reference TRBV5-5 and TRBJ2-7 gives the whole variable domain DAGVTQSPTHLIKTRGQQVTLRCSPISGHKSVSWYQQVLGQGPQFIFQYYEKEERGRGNFPDRFSARQFPNYSSELNVNALLLGDSALYLCASSFMTGAEQYFGPGTRLTVT.

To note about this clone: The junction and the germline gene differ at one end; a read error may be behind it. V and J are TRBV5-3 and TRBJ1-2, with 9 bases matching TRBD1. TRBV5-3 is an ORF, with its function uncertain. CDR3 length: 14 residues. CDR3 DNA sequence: TGTGCCAGCAGCTGGACCGGGACAGGGAATGGCTACACCTTC. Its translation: CASSWTGTGNGYTF.

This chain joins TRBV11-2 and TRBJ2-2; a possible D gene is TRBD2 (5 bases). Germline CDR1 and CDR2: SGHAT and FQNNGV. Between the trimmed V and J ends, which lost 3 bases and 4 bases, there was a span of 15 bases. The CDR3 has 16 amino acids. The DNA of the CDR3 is TGTGCCAGCAGCTTTACCGTCGGAGGACCCACCGGGGAGCTGTTTTTT. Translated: CASSFTVGGPTGELFF.

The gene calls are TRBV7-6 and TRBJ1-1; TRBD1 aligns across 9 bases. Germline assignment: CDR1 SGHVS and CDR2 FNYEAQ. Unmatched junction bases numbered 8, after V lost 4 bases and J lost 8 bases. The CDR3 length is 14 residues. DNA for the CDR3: TGTGCCAGCAGCTCCGTACAGGGGGCGATGGAAGCTTTCTTT. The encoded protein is CASSSVQGAMEAFF.

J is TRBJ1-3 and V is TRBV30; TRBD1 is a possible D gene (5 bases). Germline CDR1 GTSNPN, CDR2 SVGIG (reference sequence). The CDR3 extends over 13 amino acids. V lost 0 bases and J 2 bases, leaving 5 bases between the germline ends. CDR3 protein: CAWSVQAGNTIYF. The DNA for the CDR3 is TGTGCCTGGAGTGTACAGGCTGGAAACACCATATATTTT.

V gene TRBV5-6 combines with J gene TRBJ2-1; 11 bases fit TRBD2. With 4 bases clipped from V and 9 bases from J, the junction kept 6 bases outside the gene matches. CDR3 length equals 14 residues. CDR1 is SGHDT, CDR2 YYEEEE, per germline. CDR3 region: CASSPRLAGTEQFF. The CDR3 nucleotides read TGTGCCAGCAGCCCCAGACTAGCGGGGACTGAGCAGTTCTTC.

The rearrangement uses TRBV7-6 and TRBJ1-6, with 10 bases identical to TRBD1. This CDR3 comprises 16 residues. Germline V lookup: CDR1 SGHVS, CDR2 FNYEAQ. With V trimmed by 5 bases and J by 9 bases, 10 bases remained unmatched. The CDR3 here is CASSIGPGQGSSPLHF. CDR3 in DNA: TGTGCCAGCAGCATTGGCCCGGGACAGGGGAGTTCACCCCTCCACTTT.

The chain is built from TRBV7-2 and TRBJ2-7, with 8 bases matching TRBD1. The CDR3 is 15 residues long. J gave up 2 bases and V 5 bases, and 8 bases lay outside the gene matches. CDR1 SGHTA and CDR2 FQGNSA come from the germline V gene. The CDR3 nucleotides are TGTGCCAGCAGCGGAGATGGGACAGGCCCCTACGAGCAGTACTTC. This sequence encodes CASSGDGTGPYEQYF.

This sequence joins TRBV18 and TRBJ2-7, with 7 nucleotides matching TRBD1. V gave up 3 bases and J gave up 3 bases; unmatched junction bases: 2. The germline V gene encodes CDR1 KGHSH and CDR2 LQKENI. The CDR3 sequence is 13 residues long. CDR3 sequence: CASSPGTDYEQYF. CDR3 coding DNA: TGTGCCAGCTCACCCGGGACAGACTACGAGCAGTACTTC. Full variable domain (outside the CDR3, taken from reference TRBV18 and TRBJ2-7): NAGVMQNPRHLVRRRGQEARLRCSPMKGHSHVYWYRQLPEEGLKFMVYLQKENIIDESGMPKERFSAEFPKEGPSILRIQQVVRGDSAAYFCASSPGTDYEQYFGPGTRLTVT.